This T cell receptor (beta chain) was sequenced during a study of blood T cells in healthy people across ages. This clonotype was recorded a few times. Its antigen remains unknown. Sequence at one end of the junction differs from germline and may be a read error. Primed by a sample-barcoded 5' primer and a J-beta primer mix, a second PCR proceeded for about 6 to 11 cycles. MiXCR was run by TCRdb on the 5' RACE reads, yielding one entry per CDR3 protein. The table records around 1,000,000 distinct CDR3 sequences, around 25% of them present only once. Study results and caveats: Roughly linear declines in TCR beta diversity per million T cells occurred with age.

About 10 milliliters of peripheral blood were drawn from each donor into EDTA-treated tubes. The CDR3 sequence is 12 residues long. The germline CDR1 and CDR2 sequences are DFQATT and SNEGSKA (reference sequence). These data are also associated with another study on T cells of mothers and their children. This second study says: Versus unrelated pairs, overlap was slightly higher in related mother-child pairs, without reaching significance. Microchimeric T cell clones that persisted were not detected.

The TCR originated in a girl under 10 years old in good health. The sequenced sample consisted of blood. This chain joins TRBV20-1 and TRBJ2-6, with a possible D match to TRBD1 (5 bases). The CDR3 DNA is TGCAGTGGGGTGTCTGGGGCCGACGTCCTGACTTTC. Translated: CSGVSGADVLTF.